This T cell receptor (beta chain) was recovered during a study of PD-1 blockade in classical Hodgkin lymphoma. Documented time point: newly diagnosed, previously untreated cHL patient sample. Comparator PBMCs were from newly diagnosed, untreated classical Hodgkin lymphoma. Only in-frame clones appear in the TCRdb table, and some are missing; sequencing was by immunoSEQ multiplex PCR. Of roughly 70,000 clones in the sample, roughly 92% were seen once. Overall study findings and caveats: When set against healthy donors, newly diagnosed patients were reported to show lower baseline TCR diversity. The causes of the repertoire differences, possibly disease activity or prior therapy, remain undefined.

About this clone itself: Its antigen is not identified.

This TCR came from a human donor with classical Hodgkin lymphoma. Sequenced input: peripheral blood mononuclear cells (PBMCs).

The CDR3 DNA is TGCGCCAGCAGTGCGGGGGCGAACACTGAAGCTTTCTTT. This codes for CASSAGANTEAFF. The V and J genes are TRBV10-1 and TRBJ1-1, with a tentative D call TRBD1 (6 bases). Trimming removed 4 bases at V and 1 base at J, with 7 bases between. The CDR3 runs to 13 residues. Germline CDR1 is WNHNN and CDR2 is SYGVQD (reference sequence).